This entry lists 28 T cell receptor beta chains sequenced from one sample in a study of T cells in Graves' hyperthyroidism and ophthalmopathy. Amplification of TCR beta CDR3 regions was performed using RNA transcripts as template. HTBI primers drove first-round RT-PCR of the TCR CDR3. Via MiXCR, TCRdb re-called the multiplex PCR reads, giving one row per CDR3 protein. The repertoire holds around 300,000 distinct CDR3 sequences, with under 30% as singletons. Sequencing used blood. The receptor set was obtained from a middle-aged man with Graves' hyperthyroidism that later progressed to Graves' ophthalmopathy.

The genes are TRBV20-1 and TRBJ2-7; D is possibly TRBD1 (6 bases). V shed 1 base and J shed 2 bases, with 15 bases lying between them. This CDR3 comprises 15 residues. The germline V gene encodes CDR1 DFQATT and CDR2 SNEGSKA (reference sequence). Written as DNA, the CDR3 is TGCAGTGCTAGAGCCTCCGACAGGTTGACCTACGAGCAGTACTTC. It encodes CSARASDRLTYEQYF.

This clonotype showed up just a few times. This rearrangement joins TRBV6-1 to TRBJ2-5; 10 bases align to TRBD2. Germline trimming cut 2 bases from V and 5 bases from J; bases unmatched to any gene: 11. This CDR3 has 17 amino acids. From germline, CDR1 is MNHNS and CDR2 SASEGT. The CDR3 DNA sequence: TGTGCCAGCAGTGAATTATCGAGCGGGAGGGCCGGTGAGACCCAGTACTTC. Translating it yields CASSELSSGRAGETQYF.

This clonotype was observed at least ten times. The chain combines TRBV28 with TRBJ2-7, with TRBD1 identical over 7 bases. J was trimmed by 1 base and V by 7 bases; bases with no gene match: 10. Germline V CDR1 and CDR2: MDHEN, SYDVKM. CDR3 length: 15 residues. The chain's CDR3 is CASTPQGRGSYEQYF. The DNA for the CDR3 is TGTGCCAGCACCCCACAGGGGAGAGGATCCTACGAGCAGTACTTC.

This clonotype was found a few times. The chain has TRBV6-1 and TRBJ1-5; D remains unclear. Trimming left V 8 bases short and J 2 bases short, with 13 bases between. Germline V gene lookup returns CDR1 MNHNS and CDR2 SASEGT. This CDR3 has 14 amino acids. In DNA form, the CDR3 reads TGTGCCAGCCCCGGCCCAGGTGGCAATCAGCCCCAGCATTTT. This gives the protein CASPGPGGNQPQHF.

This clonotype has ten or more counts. CDR3 region: CASSPIWTDTYEQYF. In nucleotides, the CDR3 is TGTGCCAGCAGTCCGATCTGGACAGACACCTACGAGCAGTACTTC. The chain joins TRBV27 to TRBJ2-7, with a possible D match to TRBD1 (6 bases). Germline V gene lookup returns CDR1 MNHEY and CDR2 SMNVEV (reference sequence). V lost 5 bases and J lost 2, with 16 bases in between. The CDR3 length is 15 residues.

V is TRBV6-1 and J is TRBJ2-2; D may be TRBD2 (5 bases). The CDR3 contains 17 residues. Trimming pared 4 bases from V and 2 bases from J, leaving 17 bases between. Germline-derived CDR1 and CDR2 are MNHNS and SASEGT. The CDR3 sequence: CASSVLALVINTGELFF. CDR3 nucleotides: TGTGCCAGCAGTGTATTAGCACTAGTCATAAACACCGGGGAGCTGTTTTTT.

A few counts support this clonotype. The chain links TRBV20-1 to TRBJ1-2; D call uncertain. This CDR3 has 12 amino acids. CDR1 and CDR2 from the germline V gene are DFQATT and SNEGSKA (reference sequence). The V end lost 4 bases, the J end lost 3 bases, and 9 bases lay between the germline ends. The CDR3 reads CSANSGDYGYTF. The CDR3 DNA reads TGCAGTGCTAACAGTGGAGACTATGGCTACACCTTC.

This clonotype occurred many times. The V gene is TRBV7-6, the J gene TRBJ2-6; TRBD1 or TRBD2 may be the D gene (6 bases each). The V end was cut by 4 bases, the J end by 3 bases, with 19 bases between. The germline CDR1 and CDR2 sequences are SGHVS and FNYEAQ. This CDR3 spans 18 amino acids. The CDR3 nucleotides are TGTGCCAGCAGCTCGTTGTCCGGGGGCGGAAGTGGGGCCAACGTCCTGACTTTC. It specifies CASSSLSGGGSGANVLTF. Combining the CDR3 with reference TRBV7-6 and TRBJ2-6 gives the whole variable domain GAGVSQSPRYKVTKRGQDVALRCDPISGHVSLYWYRQALGQGPEFLTYFNYEAQQDKSGLPNDRFSAERPEGSISTLTIQRTEQRDSAMYRCASSSLSGGGSGANVLTFGAGSRLTVL.

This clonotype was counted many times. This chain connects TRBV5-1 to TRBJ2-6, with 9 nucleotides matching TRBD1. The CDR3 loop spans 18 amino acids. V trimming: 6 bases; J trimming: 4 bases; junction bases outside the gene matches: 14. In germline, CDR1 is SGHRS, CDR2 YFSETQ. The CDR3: CASTPGDRVSLGANVLTF. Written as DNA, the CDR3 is TGCGCCAGCACGCCTGGGGACAGGGTTTCTCTGGGGGCCAACGTCCTGACTTTC.

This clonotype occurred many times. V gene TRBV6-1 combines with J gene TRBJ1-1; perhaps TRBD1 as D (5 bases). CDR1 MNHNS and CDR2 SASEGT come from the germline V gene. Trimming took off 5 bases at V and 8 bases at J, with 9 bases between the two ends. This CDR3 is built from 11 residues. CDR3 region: CASSRTYEAFF. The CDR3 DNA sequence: TGTGCCAGCAGTCGGACATACGAAGCTTTCTTT.

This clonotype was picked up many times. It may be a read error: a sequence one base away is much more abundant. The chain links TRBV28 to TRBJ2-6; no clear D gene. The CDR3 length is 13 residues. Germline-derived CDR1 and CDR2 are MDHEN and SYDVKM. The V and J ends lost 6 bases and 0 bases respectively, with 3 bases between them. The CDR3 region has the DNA TGTGCCAGCAGGTTCTCTGGGGCCAACGTCCTGACTTTC. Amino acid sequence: CASRFSGANVLTF.

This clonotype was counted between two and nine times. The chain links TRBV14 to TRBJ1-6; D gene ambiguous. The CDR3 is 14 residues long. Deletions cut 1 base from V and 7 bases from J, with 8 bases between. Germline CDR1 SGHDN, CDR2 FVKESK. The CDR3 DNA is TGTGCCAGCAGCCAAGTACAAAGAAATTCACCCCTCCACTTT. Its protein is CASSQVQRNSPLHF.

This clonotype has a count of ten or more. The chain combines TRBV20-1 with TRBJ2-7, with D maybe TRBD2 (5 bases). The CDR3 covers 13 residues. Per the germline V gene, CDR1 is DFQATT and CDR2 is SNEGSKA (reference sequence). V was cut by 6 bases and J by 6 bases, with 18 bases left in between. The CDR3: CSATIDAGSEQYF. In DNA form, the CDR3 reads TGCAGTGCCACTATTGACGCGGGTTCCGAGCAGTACTTC.

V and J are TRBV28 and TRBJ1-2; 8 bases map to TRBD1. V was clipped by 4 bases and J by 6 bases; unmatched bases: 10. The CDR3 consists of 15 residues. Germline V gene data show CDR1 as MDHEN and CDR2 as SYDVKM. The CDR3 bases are TGTGCCAGCAGTTCTTCAGGGGGCGCTTTCGATGGCTACACCTTC. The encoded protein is CASSSSGGAFDGYTF.

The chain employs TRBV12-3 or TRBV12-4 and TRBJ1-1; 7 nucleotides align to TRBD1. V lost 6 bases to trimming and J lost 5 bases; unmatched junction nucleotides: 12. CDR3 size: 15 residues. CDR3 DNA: TGTGCCAGCAGCACTCTTTGGACAGGTAGTACTGAAGCTTTCTTT. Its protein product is CASSTLWTGSTEAFF.

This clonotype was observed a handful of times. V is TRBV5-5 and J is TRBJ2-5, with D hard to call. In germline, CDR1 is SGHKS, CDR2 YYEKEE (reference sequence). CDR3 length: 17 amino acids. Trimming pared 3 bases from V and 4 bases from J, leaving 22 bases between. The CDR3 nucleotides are TGTGCCAGCAGCTCCCAAACGTGGGTCGCGAATGGAGAGACCCAGTACTTC. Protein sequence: CASSSQTWVANGETQYF.

CDR3 in amino acids: CASNPAGRPGGYTF. In nucleotides, the CDR3 is TGTGCCAGCAATCCCGCGGGACGTCCCGGGGGCTACACCTTC. This chain uses TRBV28 with TRBJ1-2, with D possibly TRBD1 on 5 matching bases. CDR1 MDHEN and CDR2 SYDVKM come from the germline V gene. Trimming took off 7 bases at V and 8 bases at J, with 20 bases between the two ends. CDR3 length: 14 residues.

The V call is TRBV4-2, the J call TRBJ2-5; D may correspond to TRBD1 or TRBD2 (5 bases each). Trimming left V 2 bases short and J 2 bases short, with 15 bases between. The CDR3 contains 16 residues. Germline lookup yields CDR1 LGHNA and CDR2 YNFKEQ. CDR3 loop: CASSQRATGGQETQYF. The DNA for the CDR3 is TGTGCCAGCAGCCAACGGGCCACAGGAGGACAAGAGACCCAGTACTTC.

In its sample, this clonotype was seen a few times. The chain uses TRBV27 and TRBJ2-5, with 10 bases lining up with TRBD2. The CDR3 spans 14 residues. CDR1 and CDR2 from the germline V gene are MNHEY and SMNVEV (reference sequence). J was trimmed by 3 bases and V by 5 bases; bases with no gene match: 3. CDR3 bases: TGTGCCAGCAGTGGTCTAGCGGGAGAAGAGACCCAGTACTTC. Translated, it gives CASSGLAGEETQYF.

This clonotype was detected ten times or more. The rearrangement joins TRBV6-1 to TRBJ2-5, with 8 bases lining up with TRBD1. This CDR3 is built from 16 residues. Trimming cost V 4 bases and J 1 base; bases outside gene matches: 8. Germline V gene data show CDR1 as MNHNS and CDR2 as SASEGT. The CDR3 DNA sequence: TGTGCCAGCAGTGTGCAGGGGGCTGGGGCCCAAGAGACCCAGTACTTC. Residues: CASSVQGAGAQETQYF.

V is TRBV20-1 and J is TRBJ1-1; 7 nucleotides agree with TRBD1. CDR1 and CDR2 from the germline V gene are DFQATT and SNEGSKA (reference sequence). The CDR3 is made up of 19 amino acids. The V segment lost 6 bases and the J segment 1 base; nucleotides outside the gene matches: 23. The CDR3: CSAEAILGTVGPKNTEAFF. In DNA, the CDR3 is TGCAGTGCGGAAGCTATCCTAGGGACAGTTGGGCCCAAGAACACTGAAGCTTTCTTT.

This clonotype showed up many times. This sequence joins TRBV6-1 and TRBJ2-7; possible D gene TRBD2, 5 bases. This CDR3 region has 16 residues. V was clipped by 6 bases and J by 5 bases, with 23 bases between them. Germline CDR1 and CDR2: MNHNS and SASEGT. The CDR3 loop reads CASRSLPGSAVHEQYF. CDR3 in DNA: TGTGCCAGCAGATCACTTCCGGGATCCGCGGTCCACGAGCAGTACTTC.

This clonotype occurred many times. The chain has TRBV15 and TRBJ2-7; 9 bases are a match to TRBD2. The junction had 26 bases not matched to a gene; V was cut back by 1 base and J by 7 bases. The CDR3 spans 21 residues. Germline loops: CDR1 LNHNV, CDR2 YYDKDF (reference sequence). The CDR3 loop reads CATSRASGRHSGSNLGGEQYF. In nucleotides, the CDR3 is TGTGCCACCAGCAGAGCCTCCGGGAGGCATAGCGGGAGTAATTTGGGGGGGGAGCAGTACTTC.

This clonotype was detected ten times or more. The CDR3 DNA follows: TGTGCCAGCAGCCAGGGACAGGGGGGCGAGCAGTACTTC. Residues: CASSQGQGGEQYF. This chain uses TRBV7-3 with TRBJ2-7; TRBD1 matches 11 bases. The V gene end was trimmed by 5 bases and the J gene end by 6 bases; junction bases not matched to a gene: 3. The CDR3 has 13 amino acids. The germline V gene encodes CDR1 SGHTA and CDR2 FQGTGA. Complete variable domain (other parts from reference TRBV7-3 and TRBJ2-7): GAGVSQTPSNKVTEKGKYVELRCDPISGHTALYWYRQSLGQGPEFLIYFQGTGAADDSGLPNDRFFAVRPEGSVSTLKIQRTERGDSAVYLCASSQGQGGEQYFGPGTRLTVT.

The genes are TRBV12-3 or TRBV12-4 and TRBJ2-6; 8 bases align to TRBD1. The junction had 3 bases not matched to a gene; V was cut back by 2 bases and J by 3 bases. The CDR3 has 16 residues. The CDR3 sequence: CASSLQGASGANVLTF. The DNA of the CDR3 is TGTGCCAGCAGTTTACAGGGGGCGAGTGGGGCCAACGTCCTGACTTTC.

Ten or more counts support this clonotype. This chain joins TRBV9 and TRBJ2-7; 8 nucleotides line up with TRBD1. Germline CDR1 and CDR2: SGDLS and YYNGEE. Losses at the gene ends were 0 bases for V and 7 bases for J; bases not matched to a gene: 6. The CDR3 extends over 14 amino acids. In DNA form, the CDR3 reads TGTGCCAGCAGCGTAGGGGCAGGGGGCGGAGAGCAGTACTTC. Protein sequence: CASSVGAGGGEQYF.

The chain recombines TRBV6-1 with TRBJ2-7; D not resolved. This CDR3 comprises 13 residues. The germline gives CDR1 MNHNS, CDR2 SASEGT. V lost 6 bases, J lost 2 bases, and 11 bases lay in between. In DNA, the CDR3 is TGTGCCAGCAGCCCCCGTCAGACCTACGAGCAGTACTTC. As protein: CASSPRQTYEQYF.

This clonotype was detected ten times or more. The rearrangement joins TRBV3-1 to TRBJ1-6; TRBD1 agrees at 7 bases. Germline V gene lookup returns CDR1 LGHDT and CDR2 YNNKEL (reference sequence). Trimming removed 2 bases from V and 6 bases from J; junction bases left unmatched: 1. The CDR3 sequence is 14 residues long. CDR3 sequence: CASSQYRGNSPLHF. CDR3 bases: TGTGCCAGCAGCCAATACAGGGGTAATTCACCCCTCCACTTT.